Only a few counts were recorded for the clone carrying this T cell receptor (beta chain). The antigen is not known. Semi-nested PCR with Nested Universal Primer A followed constant-region reverse priming of full-length variable regions. TCRdb called the 5' RACE reads again in MiXCR, with one record for every CDR3 protein. The table lists some 57,000 distinct CDR3 sequences, under 20% of them singletons. Findings and caveats of the study: Larger-cohort validation covered only one TCR beta V-J rearrangement. The TCR gene usage of tumor memory CD4+ T cells clustered together with blood and lymph node memory CD4+ cells and with lymph node naive CD4+ cells.

CD25-based Treg depletion was applied to purified naive CD4+ T cells. This TCR came from a female donor with breast cancer. Input material: naive CD4+ T cells sorted from blood. The sample's subset: naive CD4+ T cells, CD4+CD45RA+CD25-.

The CDR3 protein is CASSSDTYNSPLHF. DNA of the CDR3: TGTGCCAGCAGTTCGGACACTTATAATTCACCCCTCCACTTT. The chain has TRBV12-3 or TRBV12-4 and TRBJ1-6; D perhaps matches TRBD1 (5 bases). This CDR3 comprises 14 residues. Trimming cost V 4 bases and J 4 bases, with 8 bases left between them.